A selection of T cell receptor beta chains follows, all from one sample in a study of blood T cell repertoires in COVID-19. The protocol was immunoSEQ multiplex PCR, while the TCRdb copy is restricted to in-frame clones and leaves out a portion. The data show about 170,000 clones, roughly four fifths seen once. Sequences were obtained from peripheral blood. These receptors all stem from a man aged 35-49 years who had recovered from COVID-19. Both conserved end residues are part of each CDR3. Fields, in order: clone size, D gene, V gene, J gene, CDR3 protein, CDR3 DNA. The D gene is left open where the match is weak. The size entry is marked missing in some rows and otherwise reads once, few, many or a size class.

.	.	TRBV30	TRBJ2-1	CAWSSTTSEQFF	TGTGCCTGGAGTTCGACGACTAGTGAGCAGTTCTTC
few	.	TRBV6-2/TRBV6-3	TRBJ1-3	CASSYEGSGNTIYF	TGTGCCAGCAGTTACGAGGGCAGCGGAAACACCATATATTTT
.	.	TRBV13	TRBJ2-5	CASSLGGGGETQYF	TGTGCCAGCTCTCTAGGAGGGGGCGGAGAGACCCAGTACTTC
.	.	TRBV19	TRBJ1-5	CASSKAGLGNQPQHF	TGTGCCAGTAGTAAGGCGGGCTTGGGAAATCAGCCCCAGCATTTT
.	.	TRBV2	TRBJ2-7	CASSTTFYYEQYF	TGTGCCAGCAGTACTACATTTTATTACGAGCAGTACTTC
.	.	TRBV11-3	TRBJ2-5	CASSPGGSGETQYF	TGTGCCAGCAGCCCGGGTGGTAGCGGCGAGACCCAGTACTTC
.	.	TRBV29-1	TRBJ2-5	CSVLQDTPETQYF	TGCAGCGTGCTCCAGGATACCCCGGAGACCCAGTACTTC
.	TRBD2	TRBV10-3	TRBJ2-7	CAISSGGLYEQYF	TGTGCCATCAGTAGCGGGGGGCTCTACGAGCAGTACTTC
.	TRBD1	TRBV5-4	TRBJ2-7	CASSSGTGFLREQYF	TGTGCCAGCAGCTCCGGGACAGGATTCCTCCGCGAGCAGTACTTC
.	TRBD1	TRBV28	TRBJ2-3	CASSFSQGATDTQYF	TGTGCCAGCAGTTTCTCGCAGGGGGCTACAGATACGCAGTATTTT
.	TRBD1	TRBV6-6	TRBJ2-3	CASTADGTGVKDTQYF	TGTGCCAGCACCGCTGATGGGACAGGGGTTAAAGATACGCAGTATTTT
.	TRBD1	TRBV12-3/TRBV12-4	TRBJ1-5	CASSQGAQPQHF	TGTGCCAGCAGCCAGGGGGCTCAGCCCCAGCATTTT
.	.	TRBV30	TRBJ2-7	CAWSVGQIGEQYF	TGTGCCTGGAGTGTAGGCCAGATCGGGGAGCAGTACTTC
.	TRBD2	TRBV19	TRBJ2-3	CATSTGGTTDTQYF	TGTGCCACCTCCACGGGAGGAACAACAGATACGCAGTATTTT
.	TRBD1	TRBV6-2/TRBV6-3	TRBJ2-4	CASSPGTGINIQYF	TGTGCCAGCAGTCCCGGGACAGGGATAAACATTCAGTACTTC
.	TRBD2	TRBV6-2/TRBV6-3	TRBJ2-5	CASSFPTGLAGGAPRETQYF	TGTGCCAGCAGTTTCCCCACGGGACTAGCGGGGGGGGCGCCGCGGGAGACCCAGTACTTC
.	.	TRBV19	TRBJ2-2	CASSIILGGHTGELFF	TGTGCCAGTAGTATCATTTTGGGGGGGCATACCGGGGAGCTGTTTTTT
.	.	TRBV11-2	TRBJ2-1	CASRDSSYNEQFF	TGTGCCAGCAGGGACAGCTCCTACAATGAGCAGTTCTTC